This is a list of T cell receptor beta chains from one sample in a study of post-analysis software for immune sequencing data. TCRdb itself ran the PCR reads through MiXCR, one entry per CDR3 protein. The data show under 900,000 distinct CDR3 sequences, roughly 58% seen once. Sequencing input: blood. The receptors were sampled from a girl aged 5-17 years with multiple sclerosis. Both conserved end residues are part of each CDR3. The order of the fields is J gene, V gene, CDR3 protein.

J gene: TRBJ2-3; V gene: TRBV20-1; CDR3 protein: CSARVTGLATQYF
J gene: TRBJ2-3; V gene: TRBV6-1; CDR3 protein: CASSTRTGTSTDTQYF
J gene: TRBJ2-7; V gene: TRBV5-1; CDR3 protein: CASSLQGWHEQYF
J gene: TRBJ2-1; V gene: TRBV7-9; CDR3 protein: CASSHAGSSVNEQFF
J gene: TRBJ2-7; V gene: TRBV5-1; CDR3 protein: CASSPGGREKYF
J gene: TRBJ2-2; V gene: TRBV29-1; CDR3 protein: CSARRTSGGAGELFF
J gene: TRBJ2-5; V gene: TRBV6-6; CDR3 protein: CASSYSPGTGETQYF
J gene: TRBJ2-7; V gene: TRBV7-2; CDR3 protein: CASSLRAGASYEQYF
J gene: TRBJ1-5; V gene: TRBV20-1; CDR3 protein: CSARSTANQPQHF
J gene: TRBJ2-5; V gene: TRBV5-1; CDR3 protein: CASSSGRVSETQYF
J gene: TRBJ2-3; V gene: TRBV4-1; CDR3 protein: CASSQERAGGLADTQYF
J gene: TRBJ2-7; V gene: TRBV7-9; CDR3 protein: CASSSRTGEGGEQYF
J gene: TRBJ2-3; V gene: TRBV29-1; CDR3 protein: CSPYRPTDTQYF
J gene: TRBJ2-1; V gene: TRBV24-1; CDR3 protein: CATSDLRFNEQFF
J gene: TRBJ2-1; V gene: TRBV28; CDR3 protein: CASASGSYEQFF
J gene: TRBJ2-7; V gene: TRBV11-2; CDR3 protein: CASSYKYEQYF
J gene: TRBJ1-4; V gene: TRBV3-1; CDR3 protein: CASSPHFGQQLHRVREKLFF
J gene: TRBJ1-2; V gene: TRBV6-1; CDR3 protein: CVSSASGGSGYTF
J gene: TRBJ1-2; V gene: TRBV5-5; CDR3 protein: CASSLPSPSGYTF
J gene: TRBJ2-5; V gene: TRBV7-2; CDR3 protein: CASSLVCGFQETQYF
J gene: TRBJ1-2; V gene: TRBV20-1; CDR3 protein: CSARAGAENGYTF
J gene: TRBJ1-4; V gene: TRBV18; CDR3 protein: CASSPHREPNEKLFF
J gene: TRBJ2-5; V gene: TRBV30; CDR3 protein: CAWSLWTSGKETQYF
J gene: TRBJ1-2; V gene: TRBV7-2; CDR3 protein: CASSSTGGYGYTF
J gene: TRBJ2-1; V gene: TRBV5-1; CDR3 protein: CASSLGGLVYNGQFF
J gene: TRBJ1-2; V gene: TRBV20-1; CDR3 protein: CSASGSGNYGYTF
J gene: TRBJ2-7; V gene: TRBV20-1; CDR3 protein: CSARDNTGPSYEQYF
J gene: TRBJ2-3; V gene: TRBV11-2; CDR3 protein: CASSLARLAGGPEDTQYF
J gene: TRBJ2-3; V gene: TRBV2; CDR3 protein: CASSAGTSPSTDTQYF
J gene: TRBJ1-5; V gene: TRBV20-1; CDR3 protein: CSAREHTGNQPQHF
J gene: TRBJ2-3; V gene: TRBV7-9; CDR3 protein: CASSPVQGYSTDTQYF
J gene: TRBJ2-7; V gene: TRBV15; CDR3 protein: CATSRVPPSRGEQYF
J gene: TRBJ2-7; V gene: TRBV6-1; CDR3 protein: CASSEGLAGLLNSYEQYF
J gene: TRBJ2-7; V gene: TRBV12-3/TRBV12-4; CDR3 protein: CASSLGGNEQYF
J gene: TRBJ1-2; V gene: TRBV29-1; CDR3 protein: CSGETGGFGYTF
J gene: TRBJ2-7; V gene: TRBV20-1; CDR3 protein: CSAPLDTNYEQYF
J gene: TRBJ2-1; V gene: TRBV11-2; CDR3 protein: CASSFSPSYNEQFF
J gene: TRBJ2-1; V gene: TRBV6-5; CDR3 protein: CASSAANEQFF
J gene: TRBJ2-6; V gene: TRBV20-1; CDR3 protein: CSASFGANVLTF
J gene: TRBJ2-1; V gene: TRBV12-3/TRBV12-4; CDR3 protein: CAGSLTSGRSSSYNEQFF
J gene: TRBJ2-6; V gene: TRBV11-2; CDR3 protein: CASIRGTGANVLTF
J gene: TRBJ2-7; V gene: TRBV6-2/TRBV6-3; CDR3 protein: CASSYRTSGVRKPYEQYF
J gene: TRBJ2-5; V gene: TRBV3-1; CDR3 protein: CASSQDRTSGPLGTQYF
J gene: TRBJ1-5; V gene: TRBV5-1; CDR3 protein: CASSHDGLNQPQHF
J gene: TRBJ1-4; V gene: TRBV7-9; CDR3 protein: CASSLGQTSGKLFF
J gene: TRBJ2-4; V gene: TRBV5-1; CDR3 protein: CASSLEPGGIQYF
J gene: TRBJ2-1; V gene: TRBV5-1; CDR3 protein: CATSGTGRMVNEQFF
J gene: TRBJ2-7; V gene: TRBV13; CDR3 protein: CASSLELSGAEQYF
J gene: TRBJ2-3; V gene: TRBV29-1; CDR3 protein: CSAHRGRGGTDTQYF
J gene: TRBJ1-2; V gene: TRBV5-1; CDR3 protein: CASSLDAATGYTF
J gene: TRBJ2-7; V gene: TRBV20-1; CDR3 protein: CSATRGVSPEQYF
J gene: TRBJ1-2; V gene: TRBV4-2; CDR3 protein: CASSQEMSGSYGYTF
J gene: .; V gene: TRBV4-2; CDR3 protein: CASSQGASGTIQETQYF
J gene: TRBJ2-3; V gene: TRBV20-1; CDR3 protein: CSVILSGSKTDTQYF
J gene: .; V gene: TRBV5-1; CDR3 protein: CASSTRTGLAVSYEQYF
J gene: TRBJ2-2; V gene: TRBV12-3/TRBV12-4; CDR3 protein: CASSFSGANGELFF
J gene: TRBJ1-5; V gene: TRBV5-1; CDR3 protein: CASSLGVGRNQPQHF
J gene: TRBJ2-3; V gene: TRBV12-3/TRBV12-4; CDR3 protein: CASQTRAIGTDTQYF
J gene: TRBJ2-1; V gene: TRBV5-6; CDR3 protein: CASSWTSGDEQFF